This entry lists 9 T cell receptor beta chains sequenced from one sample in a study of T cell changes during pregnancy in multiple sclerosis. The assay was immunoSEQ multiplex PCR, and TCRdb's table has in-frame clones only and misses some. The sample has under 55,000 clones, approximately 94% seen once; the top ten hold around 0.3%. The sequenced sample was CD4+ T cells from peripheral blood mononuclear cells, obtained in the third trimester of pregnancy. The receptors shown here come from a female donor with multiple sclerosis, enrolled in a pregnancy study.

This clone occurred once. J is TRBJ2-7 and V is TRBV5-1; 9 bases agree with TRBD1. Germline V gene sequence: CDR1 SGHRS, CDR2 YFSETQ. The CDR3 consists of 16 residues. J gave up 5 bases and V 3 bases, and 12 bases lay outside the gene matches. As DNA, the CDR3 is TGCGCCAGCAGCTGGGAAGCCGGGACAGGGTCACACGAGCAGTACTTC. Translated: CASSWEAGTGSHEQYF. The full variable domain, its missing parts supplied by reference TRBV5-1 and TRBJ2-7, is KAGVTQTPRYLIKTRGQQVTLSCSPISGHRSVSWYQQTPGQGLQFLFEYFSETQRNKGNFPGRFSGRQFSNSRSEMNVSTLELGDSALYLCASSWEAGTGSHEQYFGPGTRLTVT.

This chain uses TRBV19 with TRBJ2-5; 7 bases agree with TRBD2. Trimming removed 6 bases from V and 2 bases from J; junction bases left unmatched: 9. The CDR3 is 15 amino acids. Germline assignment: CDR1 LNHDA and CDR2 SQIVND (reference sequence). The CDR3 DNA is TGTGCCAGTAGGCAAGTGACTAGCAGACAAGAGACCCAGTACTTC. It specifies CASRQVTSRQETQYF.

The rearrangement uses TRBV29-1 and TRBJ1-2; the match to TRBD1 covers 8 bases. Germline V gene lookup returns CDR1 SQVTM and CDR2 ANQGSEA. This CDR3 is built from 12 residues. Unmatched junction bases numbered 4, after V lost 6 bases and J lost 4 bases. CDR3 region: CSVRTGTYGYTF. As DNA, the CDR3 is TGCAGCGTGAGGACAGGGACCTATGGCTACACCTTC. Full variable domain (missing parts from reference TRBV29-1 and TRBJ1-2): SAVISQKPSRDICQRGTSLTIQCQVDSQVTMMFWYRQQPGQSLTLIATANQGSEATYESGFVIDKFPISRPNLTFSTLTVSNMSPEDSSIYLCSVRTGTYGYTFGSGTRLTVV.

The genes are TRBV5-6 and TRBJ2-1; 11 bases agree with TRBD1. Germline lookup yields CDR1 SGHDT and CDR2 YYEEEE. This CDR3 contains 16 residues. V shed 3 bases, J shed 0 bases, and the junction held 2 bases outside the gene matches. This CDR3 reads CASSSGTGGSYNEQFF. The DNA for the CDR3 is TGTGCCAGCAGCTCCGGGACAGGGGGCTCCTACAATGAGCAGTTCTTC.

The CDR3 DNA is TGTGCCAGCAGTGGACACTACGAGCAGTACTTC. This sequence encodes CASSGHYEQYF. The chain joins TRBV6-1 to TRBJ2-7; D gene unclear. CDR1 and CDR2 (germline): MNHNS, SASEGT. V was trimmed by 4 bases and J by 3 bases, leaving 4 bases between them. The CDR3 runs to 11 residues.

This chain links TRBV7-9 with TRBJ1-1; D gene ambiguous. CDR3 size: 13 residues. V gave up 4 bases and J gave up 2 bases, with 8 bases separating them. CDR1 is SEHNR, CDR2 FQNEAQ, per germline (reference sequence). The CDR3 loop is CASSSLDNTEAFF. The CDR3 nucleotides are TGTGCCAGCAGCTCCTTAGATAACACTGAAGCTTTCTTT.

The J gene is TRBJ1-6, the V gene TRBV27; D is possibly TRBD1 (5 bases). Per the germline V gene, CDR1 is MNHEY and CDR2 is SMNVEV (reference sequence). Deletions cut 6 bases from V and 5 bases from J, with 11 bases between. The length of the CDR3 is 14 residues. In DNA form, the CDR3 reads TGTGCCAGCAGGGTGCTCAGGGATAATTCACCCCTCCACTTT. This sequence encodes CASRVLRDNSPLHF.

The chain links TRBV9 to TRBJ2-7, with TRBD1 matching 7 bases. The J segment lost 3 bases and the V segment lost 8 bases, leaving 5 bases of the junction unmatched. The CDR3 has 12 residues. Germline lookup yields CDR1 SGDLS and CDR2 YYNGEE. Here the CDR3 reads CARQGQDYEQYF. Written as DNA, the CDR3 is TGTGCCAGACAAGGACAGGACTACGAGCAGTACTTC. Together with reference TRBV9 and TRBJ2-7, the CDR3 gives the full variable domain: DSGVTQTPKHLITATGQRVTLRCSPRSGDLSVYWYQQSLDQGLQFLIQYYNGEERAKGNILERFSAQQFPDLHSELNLSSLELGDSALYFCARQGQDYEQYFGPGTRLTVT.

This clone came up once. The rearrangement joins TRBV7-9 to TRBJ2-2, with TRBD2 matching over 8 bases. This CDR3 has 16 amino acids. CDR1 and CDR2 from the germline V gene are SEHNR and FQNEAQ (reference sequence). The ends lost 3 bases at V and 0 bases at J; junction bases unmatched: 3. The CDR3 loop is CASSFLTSANTGELFF. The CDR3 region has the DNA TGTGCCAGCAGCTTCCTGACTAGCGCGAACACCGGGGAGCTGTTTTTT. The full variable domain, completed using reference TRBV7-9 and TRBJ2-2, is DTGVSQNPRHKITKRGQNVTFRCDPISEHNRLYWYRQTLGQGPEFLTYFQNEAQLEKSRLLSDRFSAERPKGSFSTLEIQRTEQGDSAMYLCASSFLTSANTGELFFGEGSRLTVL.